This TCR beta chain was found in a study of blood T cells in healthy people across ages. Primed by a sample-barcoded 5' primer and a J-beta primer mix, a second PCR proceeded for about 7 to 11 cycles. TCRdb ran MiXCR on the 5' RACE reads and lists one entry per CDR3 protein. The top ten clones hold 13% of a sample with 1 million to 1.2 million distinct CDR3 sequences, roughly two fifths of them seen once. The CDR3 has 14 residues. V shed 4 bases and J shed 2 bases, with 12 bases lying between them. CDR1 is SGHDT and CDR2 is YYEEEE in the germline V gene. This clonotype was found a few times. This TCR derives from a man between 18 and 35 years old in good health. Sample: blood. This chain links TRBV5-6 with TRBJ2-5; TRBD1 or TRBD2 may be the D gene (5 bases each). The CDR3 spells CASSRGKIQETQYF. CDR3 sequence (DNA): TGTGCCAGCAGCCGGGGCAAGATTCAAGAGACCCAGTACTTC.